The next 17 T cell receptor beta chains were all read from a single sample in a study of post-analysis software for immune sequencing data. Study conclusions and caveats: The five TRBV segments detected at higher frequency in patients than in controls included TRBV5-6, TRBV5-1 and TRBV20-1.

No antigen has been assigned to these receptors. TCR beta cDNA libraries had unique molecular identifiers. TCRdb called the PCR reads again in MiXCR, with one record for every CDR3 protein. This sample has hundreds of thousands of distinct CDR3 sequences, with roughly 38% found just once. The specimen sequenced was blood. These receptors all come from a girl aged 2-10 years with multiple sclerosis.

The chain links TRBV5-1 to TRBJ2-4; D not resolved. The J call may be wrong; the DNA end is better matched by TRBJ2-7. Germline V gene lookup returns CDR1 SGHRS and CDR2 YFSETQ. The length of the CDR3 is 15 residues. The CDR3 here is CASSLGRENAYEQYF. Here the CDR3 DNA reads TGCGCCAGCAGCTTGGGAAGAGAGAACGCCTACGAGCAGTACTTC.

The chain is built from TRBV7-2 and TRBJ2-6; D not certain. Germline-derived CDR1 and CDR2 are SGHTA and FQGNSA. The CDR3 consists of 15 residues. Deletions cut 4 bases from V and 1 base from J, with 8 bases between. The CDR3 protein is CASSSIVSGANVLTF. The CDR3 DNA sequence: TGTGCCAGCAGCTCCATCGTTTCTGGGGCCAACGTCCTGACTTTC.

The V and J genes are TRBV3-1 and TRBJ1-1, with 7 bases that match TRBD1. From germline, CDR1 is LGHDT and CDR2 YNNKEL (reference sequence). The V gene end was trimmed by 5 bases and the J gene end by 3 bases; junction bases not matched to a gene: 6. The CDR3 contains 14 residues. The CDR3 DNA is TGTGCCAGCAGCACCAGGGGGGGGGACACTGAAGCTTTCTTT. Translated: CASSTRGGDTEAFF.

The J gene is TRBJ2-1, the V gene TRBV11-2, with D tentatively TRBD2 (7 bases). Germline CDR1 is SGHAT and CDR2 is FQNNGV. Deletions cut 6 bases from V and 5 bases from J, with 23 bases between. This CDR3 has 17 amino acids. The CDR3 coding sequence is TGTGCCAGCAGTATTGTCCGGGGAGGGGGTCCGGACAATGAGCAGTTCTTC. This encodes CASSIVRGGGPDNEQFF.

The chain couples TRBV19 to TRBJ2-4; 7 bases line up with TRBD2. The CDR3 is made up of 12 amino acids. Germline V gene data show CDR1 as LNHDA and CDR2 as SQIVND (reference sequence). V lost 8 bases, J lost 4 bases, and 2 bases stayed unmatched. CDR3 residues: CASGRGKNIQYF. The CDR3 DNA sequence: TGTGCCAGTGGGCGGGGGAAAAACATTCAGTACTTC.

Details on this clonotype: Mismatch with germline at one junction end may stem from a read error. The chain has TRBV18 and TRBJ2-5; D ambiguous. Germline V gene sequence: CDR1 KGHSH, CDR2 LQKENI. The CDR3 length is 16 residues. CDR3 loop: CASSPAAGGYQEAQYF. CDR3 coding DNA: TGTGCCAGCTCACCGGCTGCCGGTGGGTACCAAGAGGCCCAGTACTTC.

This clonotype has just a few counts. This chain uses TRBV7-2 with TRBJ2-5, with 9 bases lining up with TRBD1. Germline V gene lookup returns CDR1 SGHTA and CDR2 FQGNSA. The CDR3 has 14 amino acids. The J segment lost 3 bases and the V segment lost 5 bases, leaving 4 bases of the junction unmatched. The DNA of the CDR3 is TGTGCCAGCAGCAACCGACAGGGGGAAGAGACCCAGTACTTC. This translates into CASSNRQGEETQYF. Full variable domain (missing parts from reference TRBV7-2 and TRBJ2-5): GAGVSQSPSNKVTEKGKDVELRCDPISGHTALYWYRQSLGQGLEFLIYFQGNSAPDKSGLPSDRFSAERTGGSVSTLTIQRTQQEDSAVYLCASSNRQGEETQYFGPGTRLLVL.

V usage is TRBV7-6 and J usage is TRBJ2-7; D remains unclear. Germline-derived CDR1 and CDR2 are SGHVS and FNYEAQ. The CDR3 sequence is 13 residues long. Trimming stripped 5 bases from V and 4 bases from J, with 12 bases between. The CDR3 spells CASSAEMGYEQYF. The CDR3 DNA follows: TGTGCCAGCAGCGCGGAAATGGGGTACGAGCAGTACTTC.

The chain couples TRBV20-1 to TRBJ2-5; D not certain. The germline V gene has CDR1 DFQATT and CDR2 SNEGSKA (reference sequence). This CDR3 region has 13 residues. The DNA for the CDR3 is TGCAGCGTCAGGATAGAGCCACAAGAGACCCAGTACTTC. Its translation is CSVRIEPQETQYF.

This clonotype was counted only a few times. The V call is TRBV10-3, the J call TRBJ2-7; the D gene is possibly TRBD1 (6 bases). The J call may be incorrect, as the DNA end agrees better with TRBJ2-5. This CDR3 contains 13 residues. Germline CDR1 and CDR2: ENHRY and SYGVKD. Written as DNA, the CDR3 is TGTGCCTCGCTGGACAGCGGCGGAGAGACCCAGTACTTC. This encodes CASLDSGGETQYF.

V is TRBV5-1 and J is TRBJ2-5; the D call may be TRBD1 or TRBD2 (6 bases each). Germline assignment: CDR1 SGHRS and CDR2 YFSETQ. The CDR3 covers 14 residues. Trimming removed 5 bases from V and 1 base from J, with 12 bases in between. Here the CDR3 reads CASRRGTSQETQYF. The CDR3 DNA reads TGCGCCAGCAGGAGGGGGACTTCCCAAGAGACCCAGTACTTC.

The chain carries TRBV4-3 and TRBJ2-3; perhaps TRBD2 as D (5 bases). Looked up from germline, CDR1 is LGHNA and CDR2 is YSLEER. The V and J ends lost 3 bases and 8 bases respectively, with 15 bases between them. This CDR3 is 14 amino acids long. The CDR3 region has the DNA TGCGCCAGCAGCCAGCTCCTGACTATCTCTACGCAGTATTTT. Translating it yields CASSQLLTISTQYF.

The chain couples TRBV20-1 to TRBJ2-5; 12 nucleotides line up with TRBD2. V was pared by 5 bases and J by 5 bases, with 12 bases of the junction left unmatched. The CDR3 contains 16 residues. The germline V gene has CDR1 DFQATT and CDR2 SNEGSKA (reference sequence). CDR3 DNA sequence: TGCAGTGCTGGACCCAAACTAGCGGGGGGACGGGAGACCCAGTACTTC. It translates to CSAGPKLAGGRETQYF.

The chain has TRBV29-1 and TRBJ2-1, with D possibly TRBD2 on 6 matching bases. With 1 base removed from V and 3 bases from J, the gap between germline ends came to 10 bases. The germline V gene encodes CDR1 SQVTM and CDR2 ANQGSEA. This CDR3 spans 14 amino acids. This CDR3 is CSVEGAGYYNEQFF. The CDR3 DNA is TGCAGCGTTGAAGGGGCGGGGTACTACAATGAGCAGTTCTTC.

With regard to this clonotype: The CDR3 does not close with the conserved phenylalanine or tryptophan, likely indicating a read error. This chain uses TRBV5-1 with TRBJ2-5; tentative D call: TRBD1 (6 bases). Germline V gene lookup returns CDR1 SGHRS and CDR2 YFSETQ. V dropped 0 bases and J dropped 3 bases, with 9 bases sitting between them. There are 14 residues in the CDR3. CDR3 amino acids: CASSLGAGEETQYL. The CDR3 DNA is TGCGCCAGCAGCTTGGGGGCAGGGGAAGAGACCCAGTACTTG.

V and J are TRBV5-1 and TRBJ2-5, with 9 positions matching TRBD2. The CDR3 is 15 amino acids. J was trimmed by 5 bases and V by 0 bases; bases with no gene match: 5. From germline, CDR1 is SGHRS and CDR2 YFSETQ. The CDR3 DNA reads as TGCGCCAGCAGCTTGGGAGCGGGGGGTGCGGAGACCCAGTACTTC. Residues: CASSLGAGGAETQYF.

By frequency in the sample, this clonotype is large. J is TRBJ2-1 and V is TRBV4-3, with TRBD2 identical over 11 bases. Germline lookup yields CDR1 LGHNA and CDR2 YSLEER. This CDR3 comprises 15 residues. The V gene end was trimmed by 4 bases and the J gene end by 5 bases; junction bases not matched to a gene: 4. This CDR3 is CASSLTSGRHNEQFF. CDR3 coding DNA: TGCGCCAGCAGCCTTACTAGCGGGAGACACAATGAGCAGTTCTTC.